These 18 T cell receptor beta chains were sequenced from one sample in a study of vaccination effects on CD4 cells after COVID-19. Profiled with immunoSEQ multiplex PCR; TCRdb holds only in-frame clones, not every one. The table records more than 35,000 clones, around 67% of them present only once. Isolation of CD4+ T cells took place after about 10 days of culture. The antigens these receptors bind are not known. Sequenced material: CD4+ T cells from PBMCs cultured without peptide, taken before COVID-19 vaccination. These receptors came from a human donor who received a COVID-19 vaccine.

V and J are TRBV19 and TRBJ1-5; D possibly corresponds to TRBD1 (6 bases). The CDR3 consists of 15 residues. Germline V gene lookup returns CDR1 LNHDA and CDR2 SQIVND (reference sequence). Trimming cost V 7 bases and J 3 bases, with 16 bases left between them. Written as DNA, the CDR3 is TGTGCCAGTAACGAGGGGGACGGAAACAATCAGCCCCAGCATTTT. It translates to CASNEGDGNNQPQHF.

The gene calls are TRBV2 and TRBJ2-3, with 9 bases lining up with TRBD2. This CDR3 is 15 amino acids long. Germline V gene data show CDR1 as SNHLY and CDR2 as FYNNEI. The J segment lost 8 bases and the V segment lost 6 bases, leaving 12 bases of the junction unmatched. The CDR3 region has the DNA TGTGCCAGCAGCGAACTAGCGGGCGGCGCAGGTACGCAGTATTTT. Its protein product is CASSELAGGAGTQYF.

This chain links TRBV3-1 (or the pseudogene TRBV3-2) with TRBJ1-4; no clear D gene. Germline V gives CDR1 LGHDT, CDR2 YNNKEL (reference sequence). The V end lost 4 bases, the J end lost 8 bases, and 14 bases lay between the germline ends. This CDR3 is 14 amino acids long. CDR3 DNA: TGTGCCAGCAGCCGCGACCATCTGGGGGAAAAACTGTTTTTT. Its protein product is CASSRDHLGEKLFF.

The chain has TRBV28 and TRBJ1-1, with D perhaps TRBD1 (6 bases). CDR3 length equals 15 residues. The germline V and J ends were trimmed by 3 bases and 3 bases, with 14 bases remaining between them. Germline CDR1 MDHEN, CDR2 SYDVKM. In DNA form, the CDR3 reads TGTGCCAGCAGTTTGGCGGGGGGCTCGGACACTGAAGCTTTCTTT. It codes for CASSLAGGSDTEAFF.

In this sample, this clone turned up a few times. This chain uses TRBV2 with TRBJ2-1, with 11 nucleotides matching TRBD2. The CDR3 loop spans 15 amino acids. V shed 6 bases, J shed 4 bases, and the junction held 5 bases outside the gene matches. The germline V gene has CDR1 SNHLY and CDR2 FYNNEI. Written as DNA, the CDR3 is TGTGCCAGCAGGCCGACTAGCGGGACTTACAATGAGCAGTTCTTC. Amino acid sequence: CASRPTSGTYNEQFF.

The CDR3 DNA reads TGTGCCAGCAGCTTAGTGGGACAGAAAGGGAGAAACACCATATATTTT. Translating gives CASSLVGQKGRNTIYF. V usage is TRBV11-2 and J usage is TRBJ1-3; 7 positions match TRBD1. CDR3 length: 16 residues. The germline V gene has CDR1 SGHAT and CDR2 FQNNGV. V dropped 1 base and J dropped 5; count of bases not matched to a gene: 8.

The gene calls are TRBV28 and TRBJ1-6; possibly TRBD1 for D (6 bases). Germline values: CDR1 MDHEN, CDR2 SYDVKM. The CDR3 totals 16 residues. Trimming took 5 bases from V and 0 from J, leaving 11 bases between them. The CDR3 sequence: CASSPQQGSYNSPLHF. The CDR3, as DNA: TGTGCCAGCAGTCCCCAACAGGGCTCCTATAATTCACCCCTCCACTTT.

The gene calls are TRBV5-1 and TRBJ1-1; possibly TRBD1 for D (5 bases). V gave up 4 bases and J gave up 4 bases, with 11 bases separating them. The CDR3 has 13 residues. Germline V gene sequence: CDR1 SGHRS, CDR2 YFSETQ. The CDR3 spells CASSGRGSTEAFF. CDR3 DNA sequence: TGCGCCAGCAGCGGGAGGGGATCCACTGAAGCTTTCTTT.

This clone was found once. J is TRBJ2-3 and V is TRBV27; D is perhaps TRBD2 (5 bases). Trimming cost V 2 bases and J 8 bases, with 11 bases left between them. CDR1 MNHEY and CDR2 SMNVEV come from the germline V gene (reference sequence). The CDR3 covers 13 residues. This chain's CDR3 is CASSLRQAGTQYF. Here the CDR3 DNA reads TGTGCCAGCAGTTTACGCCAGGCGGGTACGCAGTATTTT.

This clone has a single count. This chain connects TRBV4-1 to TRBJ1-2; TRBD1 is a possible D gene (6 bases). Germline CDR1 is MGHRA and CDR2 is YSYEKL. Between the trimmed V and J ends, which lost 2 bases and 7 bases, there was a span of 17 bases. This CDR3 is built from 15 residues. CDR3 amino acids: CASSQPTGGLVGYTF. DNA of the CDR3: TGCGCCAGCAGCCAACCGACGGGGGGGCTAGTTGGCTACACCTTC.

The chain uses TRBV5-4 and TRBJ2-1; 8 bases are shared with TRBD2. After removal of 3 bases from V and 1 base from J, the junction contained 15 bases not matched to a gene. The CDR3 spans 19 residues. Germline V gene lookup returns CDR1 SGHNT and CDR2 YYREEE (reference sequence). CDR3 amino acids: CASSSLGGGPIGSYNEQFF. CDR3 sequence (DNA): TGTGCCAGCAGCTCGCTCGGGGGGGGGCCTATAGGGTCCTACAATGAGCAGTTCTTC.

This clone was picked up a small number of times. The rearrangement joins TRBV4-1 to TRBJ1-2; D gene unclear. V gave up 1 base and J gave up 5 bases, with 11 bases separating them. Germline V lookup: CDR1 MGHRA, CDR2 YSYEKL. The CDR3 spans 14 residues. CDR3 DNA: TGCGCCAGCAGCCAAGTGTCTGTAGGGTATGGCTACACCTTC. Translating it yields CASSQVSVGYGYTF.

The chain couples TRBV7-2 to TRBJ2-7, with D possibly being TRBD2 (5 bases). V lost 1 base, J lost 0 bases, and 13 bases lay in between. This CDR3 region has 16 residues. Germline CDR1 SGHTA, CDR2 FQGNSA. CDR3 amino acids: CASSLVSWESSYEQYF. CDR3 DNA: TGTGCCAGCAGCTTAGTTTCTTGGGAGAGCTCCTACGAGCAGTACTTC.

The CDR3: CASGRGAAGTNQPQHF. The CDR3 coding sequence is TGTGCCTCCGGCCGGGGGGCCGCAGGCACCAATCAGCCCCAGCATTTT. The V call is TRBV24-1, the J call TRBJ1-5, with a possible D match to TRBD1 (6 bases). Germline loops: CDR1 KGHDR, CDR2 SFDVKD. V lost 12 bases and J lost 3, with 23 bases in between. This CDR3 has 16 residues.

This chain uses TRBV7-8 with TRBJ1-2; D possibly corresponds to TRBD1 (5 bases). V was trimmed by 5 bases and J by 4 bases, leaving 32 bases between them. The germline V gene has CDR1 SGHVS and CDR2 FQNEAQ. This CDR3 is built from 20 residues. This CDR3 reads CASSLIRSVLQGQAGYGYTF. The CDR3 bases are TGTGCCAGCAGCCTAATCCGTAGCGTTTTGCAGGGTCAGGCAGGCTATGGCTACACCTTC. Looking up the rest from reference TRBV7-8 and TRBJ1-2 gives the full variable domain: GAGVSQSPRYKVAKRGQDVALRCDPISGHVSLFWYQQALGQGPEFLTYFQNEAQLDKSGLPSDRFFAERPEGSVSTLKIQRTQQEDSAVYLCASSLIRSVLQGQAGYGYTFGSGTRLTVV.

The V and J genes are TRBV5-1 and TRBJ2-2, with TRBD2 matching 11 bases. The CDR3 has 16 amino acids. Germline trimming cut 0 bases from V and 4 bases from J; bases unmatched to any gene: 2. Germline lookup yields CDR1 SGHRS and CDR2 YFSETQ. CDR3 nucleotides: TGCGCCAGCAGCTTGGGGCTAGCGGGAGGCACCGGGGAGCTGTTTTTT. Translated: CASSLGLAGGTGELFF.

This clone was detected a few times. This sequence joins TRBV5-1 and TRBJ1-4, with TRBD1 matching 9 bases. The germline gives CDR1 SGHRS, CDR2 YFSETQ. The V segment lost 4 bases and the J segment 8 bases; nucleotides outside the gene matches: 6. CDR3 length: 14 residues. The CDR3 nucleotides are TGCGCCAGCAGCATACAGGGGGCAGAGGAAAAACTGTTTTTT. Its translation is CASSIQGAEEKLFF. Filled out from reference TRBV5-1 and TRBJ1-4, the complete variable domain reads KAGVTQTPRYLIKTRGQQVTLSCSPISGHRSVSWYQQTPGQGLQFLFEYFSETQRNKGNFPGRFSGRQFSNSRSEMNVSTLELGDSALYLCASSIQGAEEKLFFGSGTQLSVL.

This rearrangement joins TRBV27 to TRBJ1-6; D is ambiguous. CDR1 and CDR2 from the germline V gene are MNHEY and SMNVEV (reference sequence). The CDR3 extends over 12 amino acids. V was pared by 3 bases and J by 7 bases, with 4 bases between. The CDR3 nucleotides read TGTGCCAGCAGTTTCTGGAATTCACCCCTCCACTTT. This encodes CASSFWNSPLHF.